What follows are 23 T cell receptor beta chains derived from one specimen sequenced in a study of OX40 agonist ivuxolimab in advanced cancers. The assay was immunoSEQ multiplex PCR, and TCRdb's table has in-frame clones only and misses some. Of roughly 60,000 clones in the sample, 85% were seen once. The specimen was CD4+ or CD8+ T cells sorted from blood, collected in a trial of the OX40 agonist ivuxolimab. All receptors derive from an adult with an advanced solid tumor such as melanoma, head and neck, liver or kidney cancer.

CDR3 in amino acids: CASSYRGVTGELFF. The CDR3 DNA is TGTGCCAGCAGTTACAGGGGTGTTACCGGGGAGCTGTTTTTT. The V and J genes are TRBV6-5 and TRBJ2-2; TRBD1 is a possible D gene (5 bases). V was cut by 2 bases and J by 5 bases, with 9 bases left in between. CDR1 is MNHEY, CDR2 SVGAGI, per germline. The CDR3 has 14 amino acids.

The chain carries TRBV18 and TRBJ2-2; TRBD2 matches 8 bases. Germline CDR1 KGHSH, CDR2 LQKENI. With V trimmed by 3 bases and J by 9 bases, 12 bases remained unmatched. The CDR3 spans 16 residues. CDR3 residues: CASSPSPAGVLRELFF. The CDR3, as DNA: TGTGCCAGCTCACCCTCCCCAGCGGGAGTACTCCGGGAGCTGTTTTTT.

The chain recombines TRBV23-1 with TRBJ2-6; the D gene could be TRBD1 or TRBD2 (5 bases each). TRBV23-1 is noted as an ORF with a role that remains uncertain. This CDR3 is built from 18 residues. Trimming shortened V by 3 bases and J by 2 bases, and 17 bases separated the two germline ends. The CDR3 spells CASSHPGPLGAGANVLTF. CDR3 nucleotides: TGCGCCAGCAGTCATCCGGGACCGCTAGGAGCTGGGGCCAACGTCCTGACTTTC.

The chain recombines TRBV27 with TRBJ2-1, with 7 bases lining up with TRBD2. Trimming removed 6 bases from V and 0 bases from J; junction bases left unmatched: 5. CDR3 length: 15 residues. CDR1 and CDR2 from the germline V gene are MNHEY and SMNVEV (reference sequence). The CDR3 reads CASRKGGSSYNEQFF. In nucleotides, the CDR3 is TGTGCCAGCAGGAAAGGCGGGAGCTCCTACAATGAGCAGTTCTTC.

For this clone: The junction differs from germline at one of its ends, possibly a read error. The identical CDR3 is also encoded by other nucleotide sequences in the sample. The V call is TRBV14, the J call TRBJ2-1; 7 bases are shared with TRBD1. The germline V gene encodes CDR1 SGHDN and CDR2 FVKESK. The length of the CDR3 is 15 residues. The CDR3 sequence is CASSQRQGIYNEQFF. In DNA form, the CDR3 reads TGTGCCAGTAGCCAACGACAGGGTATTTACAATGAGCAGTTCTTC.

This clone occurred once. This rearrangement joins TRBV18 to TRBJ2-5, with 10 bases lining up with TRBD1. The J call may be wrong; the DNA end is better matched by TRBJ2-7. CDR1 and CDR2 from the germline V gene are KGHSH and LQKENI. The CDR3 extends over 14 amino acids. The DNA for the CDR3 is TGTGCCAGCTCACCGCCGACAGGGGGCGGCGAGCAGTACTTC. It yields the protein CASSPPTGGGEQYF.

V usage is TRBV5-4 and J usage is TRBJ2-7, with D possibly being TRBD1 (6 bases). This CDR3 has 15 residues. The germline V and J ends were trimmed by 5 bases and 2 bases, with 17 bases remaining between them. Germline V gene data show CDR1 as SGHNT and CDR2 as YYREEE (reference sequence). The CDR3 protein is CASSSSGTFAYEQYF. DNA of the CDR3: TGTGCCAGCAGTTCTTCCGGGACATTTGCCTACGAGCAGTACTTC.

V gene TRBV9 combines with J gene TRBJ2-3, with D possibly matching TRBD2 (6 bases). Germline V gene data show CDR1 as SGDLS and CDR2 as YYNGEE. Trimming took 1 base from V and 1 from J, leaving 10 bases between them. This CDR3 is 15 amino acids long. The CDR3 loop is CASSVTSMGTDTQYF. CDR3 bases: TGTGCCAGCAGCGTAACTAGCATGGGCACAGATACGCAGTATTTT.

The J gene is TRBJ2-7, the V gene TRBV9; TRBD2 matches at 7 bases. The CDR3 extends over 15 amino acids. J was trimmed by 3 bases and V by 7 bases; bases with no gene match: 13. The germline V gene has CDR1 SGDLS and CDR2 YYNGEE. The DNA of the CDR3 is TGTGCCAGCGGACCGGGGAGCGGGGCTGACTACGAGCAGTACTTC. Protein product: CASGPGSGADYEQYF.

This rearrangement joins TRBV30 to TRBJ2-2, with 10 positions matching TRBD1. The V gene's germline CDR1 is GTSNPN and CDR2 SVGIG (reference sequence). The CDR3 covers 17 residues. Trimming cost V 4 bases and J 0 bases; bases outside gene matches: 8. This chain's CDR3 is CAWNNPGQGSNTGELFF. CDR3 sequence (DNA): TGTGCCTGGAACAACCCGGGACAGGGGTCGAACACCGGGGAGCTGTTTTTT.

The chain joins TRBV5-1 to TRBJ1-2; D gene ambiguous. Germline loops: CDR1 SGHRS, CDR2 YFSETQ. The CDR3 length is 14 residues. Deletions cut 0 bases from V and 0 bases from J, with 6 bases between. CDR3 residues: CASSLEDPNYGYTF. The CDR3 bases are TGCGCCAGCAGCTTGGAGGACCCTAACTATGGCTACACCTTC.

J is TRBJ1-3 and V is TRBV7-2; D uncertain. Trimming shortened V by 3 bases and J by 3 bases, and 6 bases separated the two germline ends. The germline V gene encodes CDR1 SGHTA and CDR2 FQGNSA. This CDR3 spans 13 amino acids. The DNA of the CDR3 is TGTGCCAGCAGCTTGGGGTTTGGAAACACCATATATTTT. The encoded protein is CASSLGFGNTIYF. The variable domain in full, completed from reference TRBV7-2 and TRBJ1-3, reads GAGVSQSPSNKVTEKGKDVELRCDPISGHTALYWYRQSLGQGLEFLIYFQGNSAPDKSGLPSDRFSAERTGGSVSTLTIQRTQQEDSAVYLCASSLGFGNTIYFGEGSWLTVV.

In this sample, this clone turned up once. The chain is built from TRBV25-1 and TRBJ2-3; TRBD2 matches at 9 bases. The CDR3 is 16 residues long. The V and J ends lost 2 bases and 9 bases, in that order; junction bases with no gene match: 12. Germline assignment: CDR1 MGHDK and CDR2 SYGVNS. DNA for the CDR3: TGTGCCAGCAGTGAACGGGGGACTAGCCATAGTAAAACGCAGTATTTT. Its protein product is CASSERGTSHSKTQYF.

The rearrangement links TRBV4-3 to TRBJ2-4; 7 bases match TRBD2. The CDR3 covers 18 residues. Germline-derived CDR1 and CDR2 are LGHNA and YSLEER. The junction had 9 bases not matched to a gene; V was cut back by 0 bases and J by 1 base. The CDR3 nucleotides are TGCGCCAGCAGCCAAGATCTAGGGGAGGGGATGGCCAAAAACATTCAGTACTTC. Encoded protein: CASSQDLGEGMAKNIQYF.

This clone appeared a single time. J is TRBJ2-3 and V is TRBV9; tentatively, D is TRBD1 (5 bases). V lost 0 bases to trimming and J lost 0 bases, with 8 bases between them. CDR1 and CDR2 (germline): SGDLS, YYNGEE. The CDR3 totals 15 residues. The CDR3, as DNA: TGTGCCAGCAGCGTAGTGGCAGGGAGCACAGATACGCAGTATTTT. Translated, it gives CASSVVAGSTDTQYF.

The gene calls are TRBV11-3 and TRBJ2-7; no firm D call. The CDR3 is 12 amino acids. Trimming stripped 1 base from V and 3 bases from J, with 4 bases between. The germline gives CDR1 SGHNT, CDR2 YENEEA. The CDR3 reads CASSLGNYEQYF. Here the CDR3 DNA reads TGTGCCAGCAGCTTAGGAAACTACGAGCAGTACTTC. The full variable domain, with the rest looked up from reference TRBV11-3 and TRBJ2-7, is EAGVVQSPRYKIIEKKQPVAFWCNPISGHNTLYWYLQNLGQGPELLIRYENEEAVDDSQLPKDRFSAERLKGVDSTLKIQPAELGDSAVYLCASSLGNYEQYFGPGTRLTVT.

J is TRBJ2-5 and V is TRBV4-2; D is undetermined. Trimming took off 1 base at V and 4 bases at J, with 10 bases between the two ends. The CDR3 is made up of 14 amino acids. From germline, CDR1 is LGHNA and CDR2 YNFKEQ. CDR3 DNA sequence: TGTGCCAGCAGCCAAGTCGGGCGAAGAGAGACCCAGTACTTC. It translates to CASSQVGRRETQYF.

The chain couples TRBV4-2 to TRBJ1-3, with TRBD1 identical over 8 bases. The length of the CDR3 is 18 residues. The V segment lost 0 bases and the J segment 0 bases; nucleotides outside the gene matches: 7. Germline CDR1 LGHNA, CDR2 YNFKEQ. The CDR3 sequence is CASSQERGTGYSGNTIYF. The CDR3 nucleotides read TGTGCCAGCAGCCAAGAAAGGGGGACAGGATACTCTGGAAACACCATATATTTT.

This clone is a singleton in its sample. This rearrangement joins TRBV5-5 to TRBJ2-6; unclear D gene. Germline CDR1 is SGHKS and CDR2 is YYEKEE (reference sequence). This CDR3 spans 15 amino acids. V gave up 0 bases and J gave up 6 bases, with 10 bases separating them. The CDR3 DNA reads as TGTGCCAGCAGCTTGGAAGTAGTGGAGGCCAACGTCCTGACTTTC. Translation: CASSLEVVEANVLTF. The full variable domain, with the rest looked up from reference TRBV5-5 and TRBJ2-6, is DAGVTQSPTHLIKTRGQQVTLRCSPISGHKSVSWYQQVLGQGPQFIFQYYEKEERGRGNFPDRFSARQFPNYSSELNVNALLLGDSALYLCASSLEVVEANVLTFGAGSRLTVL.

The J gene is TRBJ2-3, the V gene TRBV29-1, with D perhaps TRBD2 (6 bases). V was trimmed by 6 bases and J by 0 bases, leaving 16 bases between them. This CDR3 region has 15 residues. Per the germline V gene, CDR1 is SQVTM and CDR2 is ANQGSEA. In DNA, the CDR3 is TGCAGCGTCCGGGAGCCCGTTCATAGCACAGATACGCAGTATTTT. Translating gives CSVREPVHSTDTQYF.

The chain links TRBV7-9 to TRBJ1-4, with no clear D. This CDR3 is built from 16 residues. Germline V gives CDR1 SEHNR, CDR2 FQNEAQ (reference sequence). Trimming shortened V by 5 bases and J by 0 bases, and 13 bases separated the two germline ends. CDR3 protein: CASSRSWAATNEKLFF. CDR3 coding DNA: TGTGCCAGCAGCCGTTCCTGGGCCGCAACTAATGAAAAACTGTTTTTT.

This chain connects TRBV27 to TRBJ2-1; 9 positions agree with TRBD1. The germline V gene encodes CDR1 MNHEY and CDR2 SMNVEV (reference sequence). Trimming at V came to 5 bases and at J to 0 bases, leaving 14 bases not matched to a gene. CDR3 length equals 19 residues. In DNA, the CDR3 is TGTGCCAGCAGTCCCCGTCAACGAGGGACAGGGATCTCCTACAATGAGCAGTTCTTC. As protein: CASSPRQRGTGISYNEQFF.

V is TRBV11-1 and J is TRBJ2-4; 7 positions agree with TRBD2. V was pared by 5 bases and J by 0 bases, with 7 bases of the junction left unmatched. Germline V CDR1 and CDR2: SGHAT, FQDESV (reference sequence). This CDR3 has 16 residues. CDR3 in DNA: TGTGCCAGCAGCCCTAGCGGAGCCCTAGCCAAAAACATTCAGTACTTC. This encodes CASSPSGALAKNIQYF. Drawing the rest from reference TRBV11-1 and TRBJ2-4, the complete variable domain is EAEVAQSPRYKITEKSQAVAFWCDPISGHATLYWYRQILGQGPELLVQFQDESVVDDSQLPKDRFSAERLKGVDSTLKIQPAELGDSAMYLCASSPSGALAKNIQYFGAGTRLSVL.